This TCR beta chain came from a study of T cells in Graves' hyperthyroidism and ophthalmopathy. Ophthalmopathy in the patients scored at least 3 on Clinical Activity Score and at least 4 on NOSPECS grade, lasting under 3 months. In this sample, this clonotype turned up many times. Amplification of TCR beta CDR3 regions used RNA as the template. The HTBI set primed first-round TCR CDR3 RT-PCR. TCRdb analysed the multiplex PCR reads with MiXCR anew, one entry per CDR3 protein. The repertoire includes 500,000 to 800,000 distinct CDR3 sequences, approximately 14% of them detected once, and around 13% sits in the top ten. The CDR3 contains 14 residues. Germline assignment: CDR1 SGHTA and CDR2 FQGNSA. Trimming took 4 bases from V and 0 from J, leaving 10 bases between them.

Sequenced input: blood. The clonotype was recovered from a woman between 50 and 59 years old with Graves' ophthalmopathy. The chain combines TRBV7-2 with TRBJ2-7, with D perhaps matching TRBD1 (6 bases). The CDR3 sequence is CASSSQGYSYEQYF. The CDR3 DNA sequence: TGTGCCAGCAGCTCACAGGGTTACTCCTACGAGCAGTACTTC.